Below, 22 T cell receptor beta chains from the same sample are listed, as sequenced in a study of blood T cell repertoires in COVID-19. Method: immunoSEQ multiplex PCR; TCRdb's copy keeps in-frame clones and lacks some. The profile shows about 150,000 clones, about 85% of them singletons. The sample comprised peripheral blood. The receptors were sampled from a woman aged 60-75 years with COVID-19, enrolled during active disease.

V is TRBV2 and J is TRBJ1-1; D is undetermined. Germline CDR1 is SNHLY and CDR2 is FYNNEI. This CDR3 spans 12 amino acids. Trimming cost V 2 bases and J 1 base, with 2 bases left between them. CDR3 sequence reads: CASSEQNTEAFF. In DNA, the CDR3 is TGTGCCAGCAGTGAACAGAACACTGAAGCTTTCTTT.

The rearrangement links TRBV12-3 or TRBV12-4 to TRBJ2-5; D call uncertain. The CDR3 sequence is 13 residues long. Trimming took off 3 bases at V and 3 bases at J, with 8 bases between the two ends. Here the CDR3 reads CASSFYAEETQYF. In DNA, the CDR3 is TGTGCCAGCAGTTTTTATGCAGAAGAGACCCAGTACTTC.

The chain links TRBV18 to TRBJ1-3, with a weak D call TRBD1 (5 bases). Trimming stripped 3 bases from V and 0 bases from J, with 12 bases between. Germline V lookup: CDR1 KGHSH, CDR2 LQKENI. The CDR3 contains 16 residues. The CDR3 nucleotides read TGTGCCAGCTCACCTAGCTCACAGGTCTCTGGAAACACCATATATTTT. Encoded protein: CASSPSSQVSGNTIYF.

The chain uses TRBV7-9 and TRBJ2-3, with D possibly being TRBD2 (6 bases). Germline V gene data show CDR1 as SEHNR and CDR2 as FQNEAQ (reference sequence). The V end lost 5 bases, the J end lost 1 base, and 16 bases lay between the germline ends. CDR3 length equals 16 residues. CDR3 in amino acids: CASSRPGGPRTDTQYF. Written as DNA, the CDR3 is TGTGCCAGCAGCCGCCCCGGGGGTCCCCGCACAGATACGCAGTATTTT.

The V and J genes are TRBV18 and TRBJ1-1; TRBD1 might be the D (6 bases). The germline gives CDR1 KGHSH, CDR2 LQKENI. This CDR3 contains 14 residues. The ends were cut back, 4 bases at V and 4 bases at J, with 13 bases in the middle. CDR3 residues: CASSRQGQGTEAFF. CDR3 DNA: TGTGCCAGCTCACGTCAGGGGCAGGGCACTGAAGCTTTCTTT.

The V call is TRBV30, the J call TRBJ2-1, with 12 bases identical to TRBD2. CDR3 length: 20 amino acids. CDR1 is GTSNPN, CDR2 SVGIG, per germline (reference sequence). Germline trimming cut 1 base from V and 7 bases from J; bases unmatched to any gene: 20. For the CDR3, the DNA is TGTGCCTGGAGTGAGCCATTTGGACTAGCGGGAACGAGGGATACGAATGAGCAGTTCTTC. This gives the protein CAWSEPFGLAGTRDTNEQFF.

The rearrangement links TRBV2 to TRBJ2-4; 9 bases are a match to TRBD1. In germline, CDR1 is SNHLY, CDR2 FYNNEI. Trimming removed 6 bases from V and 7 bases from J; junction bases left unmatched: 10. The CDR3 length is 15 residues. The CDR3 sequence: CASRTGTGTGNIQYF. CDR3 bases: TGTGCCAGCAGGACGGGGACAGGGACGGGGAACATTCAGTACTTC.

This chain joins TRBV7-9 and TRBJ1-3; 7 positions match TRBD1. This CDR3 has 13 amino acids. Trimming cost V 6 bases and J 4 bases; bases outside gene matches: 3. Germline V gene data show CDR1 as SEHNR and CDR2 as FQNEAQ (reference sequence). The CDR3 sequence is CASRQGPGNTIYF. DNA of the CDR3: TGTGCCAGCAGACAGGGGCCGGGAAACACCATATATTTT.

The rearrangement links TRBV14 to TRBJ1-2; 7 nucleotides align to TRBD1. The germline CDR1 and CDR2 sequences are SGHDN and FVKESK. The V segment lost 3 bases and the J segment 5 bases; nucleotides outside the gene matches: 12. The CDR3 covers 16 residues. This CDR3 is CASSHLRGTQGYGYTF. Here the CDR3 DNA reads TGTGCCAGCAGCCATCTCAGGGGGACACAGGGATATGGCTACACCTTC.

CDR3 coding DNA: TGTGCCAGTAGTATCGCGACGGGAGCTAGATTGAATGAGCAGTTCTTC. It encodes CASSIATGARLNEQFF. The chain uses TRBV19 and TRBJ2-1; TRBD2 is a possible D gene (6 bases). Germline V gene sequence: CDR1 LNHDA, CDR2 SQIVND (reference sequence). This CDR3 has 16 residues. The V and J ends lost 3 bases and 7 bases respectively, with 19 bases between them.

The chain has TRBV6-1 and TRBJ1-2, with 9 bases aligning to TRBD1. The CDR3 is made up of 17 amino acids. CDR1 and CDR2 (germline): MNHNS, SASEGT. V trimming: 1 base; J trimming: 2 bases; junction bases outside the gene matches: 8. The DNA of the CDR3 is TGTGCCAGCAGTGAAGGGGGACAGGGTGTAGGAAACTATGGCTACACCTTC. Translation: CASSEGGQGVGNYGYTF.

The V call is TRBV6-5, the J call TRBJ1-2; D unclear. This CDR3 is 14 amino acids long. Germline assignment: CDR1 MNHEY and CDR2 SVGAGI. V gave up 0 bases and J gave up 8 bases, with 13 bases separating them. DNA of the CDR3: TGTGCCAGCAGTTACTCGATGGAGGCGTGGGGCTACACCTTC. It specifies CASSYSMEAWGYTF.

The genes are TRBV14 and TRBJ1-3; tentatively, D is TRBD1 (5 bases). The V end lost 6 bases, the J end lost 0 bases, and 9 bases lay between the germline ends. The CDR3 contains 14 residues. Germline CDR1 reads SGHDN; CDR2 reads FVKESK. CDR3 region: CASRDINSGNTIYF. CDR3 nucleotides: TGTGCCAGCAGGGACATAAACTCTGGAAACACCATATATTTT.

This clone was seen only a few times. The chain joins TRBV3-1 (or the pseudogene TRBV3-2) to TRBJ2-1, with 8 bases identical to TRBD2. The junction had 5 bases not matched to a gene; V was cut back by 0 bases and J by 4 bases. From germline, CDR1 is LGHDT and CDR2 YNNKEL (reference sequence). The CDR3 runs 16 residues. This CDR3 reads CASSQDKLAGYNEQFF. The CDR3 coding sequence is TGTGCCAGCAGCCAAGATAAGTTAGCGGGGTACAATGAGCAGTTCTTC.

V and J are TRBV5-1 and TRBJ1-1; D is possibly TRBD1 (5 bases). The CDR3 contains 16 residues. Trimming pared 3 bases from V and 1 base from J, leaving 16 bases between. Looked up from germline, CDR1 is SGHRS and CDR2 is YFSETQ. The CDR3 bases are TGCGCCAGCAGCTCCTCCTCTGGGGCGCGGAACACTGAAGCTTTCTTT. It translates to CASSSSSGARNTEAFF. The variable domain in full, with the rest retrieved from reference TRBV5-1 and TRBJ1-1, is KAGVTQTPRYLIKTRGQQVTLSCSPISGHRSVSWYQQTPGQGLQFLFEYFSETQRNKGNFPGRFSGRQFSNSRSEMNVSTLELGDSALYLCASSSSSGARNTEAFFGQGTRLTVV.

This chain connects TRBV29-1 to TRBJ1-1; D not resolved. Germline V gives CDR1 SQVTM, CDR2 ANQGSEA. Trimming removed 8 bases from V and 4 bases from J, with 14 bases in between. The CDR3 is made up of 12 amino acids. The CDR3 region has the DNA TGCAGCACAGAGGGTGGGCTCACTGAAGCTTTCTTT. Encoded protein: CSTEGGLTEAFF.

The V call is TRBV5-1, the J call TRBJ2-1; 7 nucleotides line up with TRBD1. The CDR3 covers 16 residues. Per germline, CDR1 SGHRS and CDR2 YFSETQ. The V segment lost 4 bases and the J segment 2 bases; nucleotides outside the gene matches: 9. CDR3 loop: CASSTAGTATYNEQFF. In DNA form, the CDR3 reads TGCGCCAGCAGCACCGCCGGGACAGCCACCTACAATGAGCAGTTCTTC. Full variable domain (missing parts from reference TRBV5-1 and TRBJ2-1): KAGVTQTPRYLIKTRGQQVTLSCSPISGHRSVSWYQQTPGQGLQFLFEYFSETQRNKGNFPGRFSGRQFSNSRSEMNVSTLELGDSALYLCASSTAGTATYNEQFFGPGTRLTVL.

The J gene is TRBJ1-1, the V gene TRBV5-4, with D possibly TRBD1 on 6 matching bases. The CDR3 is 15 amino acids. Trimming pared 3 bases from V and 6 bases from J, leaving 18 bases between. Per the germline V gene, CDR1 is SGHNT and CDR2 is YYREEE (reference sequence). The CDR3: CASSWTGGTGAEAFF. The DNA for the CDR3 is TGTGCCAGCAGCTGGACGGGGGGCACCGGGGCTGAAGCTTTCTTT.

This chain joins TRBV18 and TRBJ1-1; D uncertain. CDR1 and CDR2 from the germline V gene are KGHSH and LQKENI. This CDR3 is built from 15 residues. V lost 5 bases to trimming and J lost 4 bases, with 17 bases between them. CDR3 coding DNA: TGTGCCAGCTCATGGTCATGGATGTCGGGCACTGAAGCTTTCTTT. It yields the protein CASSWSWMSGTEAFF.

The V and J genes are TRBV19 and TRBJ1-1; no clear D gene. The germline V gene has CDR1 LNHDA and CDR2 SQIVND (reference sequence). The CDR3 is 15 amino acids. The V gene lost 4 bases and the J gene lost 1 base, with 13 bases spanning the gap. The CDR3: CASSRTLRGNTEAFF. In DNA, the CDR3 is TGTGCCAGTAGTAGGACCCTCCGGGGGAACACTGAAGCTTTCTTT.

The CDR3 here is CASRYTGQANSPLHF. The CDR3 DNA sequence: TGTGCCAGCAGATATACGGGACAGGCCAATTCACCCCTCCACTTT. V gene TRBV2 combines with J gene TRBJ1-6, with 8 bases identical to TRBD1. V gave up 6 bases and J gave up 7 bases; unmatched junction bases: 8. Germline assignment: CDR1 SNHLY and CDR2 FYNNEI. The CDR3 runs to 15 residues. Supplemented by reference TRBV2 and TRBJ1-6, the full variable domain reads EPEVTQTPSHQVTQMGQEVILRCVPISNHLYFYWYRQILGQKVEFLVSFYNNEISEKSEIFDDQFSVERPDGSNFTLKIRSTKLEDSAMYFCASRYTGQANSPLHFGNGTRLTVT.

The gene calls are TRBV5-1 and TRBJ1-2; maybe TRBD1 (5 bases). Trimming stripped 4 bases from V and 2 bases from J, with 9 bases between. CDR1 SGHRS and CDR2 YFSETQ come from the germline V gene. This CDR3 contains 13 residues. Here the CDR3 reads CASSVQDNYGYTF. The DNA for the CDR3 is TGCGCCAGCAGCGTACAGGACAACTATGGCTACACCTTC.